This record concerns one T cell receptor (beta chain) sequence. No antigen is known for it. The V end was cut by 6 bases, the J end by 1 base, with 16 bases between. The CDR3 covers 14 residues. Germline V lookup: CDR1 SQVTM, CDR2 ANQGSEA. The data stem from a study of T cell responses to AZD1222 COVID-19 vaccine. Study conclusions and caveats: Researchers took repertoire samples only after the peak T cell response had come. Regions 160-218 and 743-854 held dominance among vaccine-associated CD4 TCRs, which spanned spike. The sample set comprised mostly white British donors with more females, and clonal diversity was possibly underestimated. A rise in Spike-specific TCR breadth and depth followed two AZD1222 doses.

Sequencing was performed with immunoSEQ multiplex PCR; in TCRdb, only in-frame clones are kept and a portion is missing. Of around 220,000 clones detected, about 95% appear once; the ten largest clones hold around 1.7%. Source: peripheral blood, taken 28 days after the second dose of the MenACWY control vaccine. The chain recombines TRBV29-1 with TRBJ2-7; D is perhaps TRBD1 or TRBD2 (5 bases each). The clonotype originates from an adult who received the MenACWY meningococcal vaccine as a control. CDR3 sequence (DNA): TGCAGCGTCGGTGATGGGGGACGGTCCTACGAGCAGTACTTC. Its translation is CSVGDGGRSYEQYF.